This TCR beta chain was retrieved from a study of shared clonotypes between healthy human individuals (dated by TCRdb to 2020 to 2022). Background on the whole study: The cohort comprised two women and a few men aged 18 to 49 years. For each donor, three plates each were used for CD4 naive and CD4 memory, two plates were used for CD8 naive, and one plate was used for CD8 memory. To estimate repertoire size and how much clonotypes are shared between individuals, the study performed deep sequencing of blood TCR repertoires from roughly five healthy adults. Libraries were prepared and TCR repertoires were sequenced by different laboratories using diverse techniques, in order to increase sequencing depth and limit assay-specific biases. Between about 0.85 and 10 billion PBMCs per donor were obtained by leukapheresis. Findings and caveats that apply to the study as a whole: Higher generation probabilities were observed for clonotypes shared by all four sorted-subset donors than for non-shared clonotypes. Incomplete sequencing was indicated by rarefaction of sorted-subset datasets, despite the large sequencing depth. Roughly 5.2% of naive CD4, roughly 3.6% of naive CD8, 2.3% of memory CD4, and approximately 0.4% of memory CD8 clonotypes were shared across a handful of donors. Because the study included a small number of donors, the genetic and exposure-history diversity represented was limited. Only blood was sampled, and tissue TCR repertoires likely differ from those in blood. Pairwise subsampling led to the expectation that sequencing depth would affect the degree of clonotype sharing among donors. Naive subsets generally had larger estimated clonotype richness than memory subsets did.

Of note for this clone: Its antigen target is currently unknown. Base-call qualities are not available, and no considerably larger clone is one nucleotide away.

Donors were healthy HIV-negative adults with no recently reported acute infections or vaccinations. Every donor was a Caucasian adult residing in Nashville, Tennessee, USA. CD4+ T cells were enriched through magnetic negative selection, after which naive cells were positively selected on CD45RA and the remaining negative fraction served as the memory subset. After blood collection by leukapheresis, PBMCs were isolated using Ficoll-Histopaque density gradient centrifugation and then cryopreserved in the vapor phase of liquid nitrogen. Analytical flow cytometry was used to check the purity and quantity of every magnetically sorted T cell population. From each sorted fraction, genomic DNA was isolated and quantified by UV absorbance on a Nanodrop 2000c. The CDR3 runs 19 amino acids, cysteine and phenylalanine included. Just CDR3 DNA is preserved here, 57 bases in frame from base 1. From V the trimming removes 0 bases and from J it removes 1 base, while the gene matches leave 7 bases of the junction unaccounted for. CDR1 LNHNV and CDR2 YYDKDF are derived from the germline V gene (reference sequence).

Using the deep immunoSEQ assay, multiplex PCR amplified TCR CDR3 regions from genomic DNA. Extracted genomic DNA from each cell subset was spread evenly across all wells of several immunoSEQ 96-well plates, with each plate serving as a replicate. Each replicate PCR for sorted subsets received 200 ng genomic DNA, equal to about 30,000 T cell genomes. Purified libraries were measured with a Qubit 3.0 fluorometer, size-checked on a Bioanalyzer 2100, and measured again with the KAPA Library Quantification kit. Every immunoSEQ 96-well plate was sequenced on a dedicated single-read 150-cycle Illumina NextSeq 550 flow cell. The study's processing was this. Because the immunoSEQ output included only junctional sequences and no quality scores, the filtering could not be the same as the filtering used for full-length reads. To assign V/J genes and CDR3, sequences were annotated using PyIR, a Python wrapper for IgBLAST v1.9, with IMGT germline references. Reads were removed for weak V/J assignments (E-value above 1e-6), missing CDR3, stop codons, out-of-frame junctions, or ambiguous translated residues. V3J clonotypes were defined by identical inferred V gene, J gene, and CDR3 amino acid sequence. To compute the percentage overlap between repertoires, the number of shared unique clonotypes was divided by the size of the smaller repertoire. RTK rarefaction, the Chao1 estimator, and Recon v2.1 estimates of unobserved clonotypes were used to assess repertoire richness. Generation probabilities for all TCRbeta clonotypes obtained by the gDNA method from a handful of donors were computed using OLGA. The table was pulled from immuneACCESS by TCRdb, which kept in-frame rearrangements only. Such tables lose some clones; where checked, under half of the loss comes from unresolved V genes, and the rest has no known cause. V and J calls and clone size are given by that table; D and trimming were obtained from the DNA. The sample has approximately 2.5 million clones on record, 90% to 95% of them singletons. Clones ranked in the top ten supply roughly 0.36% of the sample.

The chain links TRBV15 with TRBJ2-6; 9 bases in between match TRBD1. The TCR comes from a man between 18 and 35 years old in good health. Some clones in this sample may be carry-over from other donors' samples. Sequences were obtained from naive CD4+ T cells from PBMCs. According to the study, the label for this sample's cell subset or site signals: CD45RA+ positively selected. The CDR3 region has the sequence CATSRDRGQGLSGANVLTF. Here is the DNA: TGTGCCACCAGCAGAGATAGGGGACAGGGATTGTCTGGGGCCAACGTCCTGACTTTC.